This TCR beta chain was documented in a study of CD8+ T cells in alopecia areata. Study results and caveats: Among the top 100, expanded CD8+ clones were significantly decreased by tofacitinib, as was scalp clonality.

RNA was extracted and reverse transcribed into cDNA as the sequencing template. The protocol was immunoSEQ multiplex PCR, while the TCRdb copy is restricted to in-frame clones and leaves out a portion. This sample carries about 140,000 clones, 86% of them seen once, and the ten largest clones take about 13%. This clone was picked up a small number of times. The antigen remains undetermined. Treatment defined: oral pan-JAK inhibitor, 5-10 mg twice daily. Using a FACSAria, the CD4+ and CD8+ T cells were sorted from the PBMCs. The sequences come from CD8+ T cells sorted from blood, collected at week 4, from a patient treated with tofacitinib. This receptor was identified in a human donor with alopecia areata.

CDR3 sequence (DNA): TGTGCCAGCAGCGCGGAGGACAGCTTGAACACTGAAGCTTTCTTT. Protein: CASSAEDSLNTEAFF. This chain connects TRBV5-6 to TRBJ1-1; a possible D gene is TRBD1 (6 bases). Trimming stripped 4 bases from V and 0 bases from J, with 13 bases between. The CDR3 sequence is 15 residues long. Germline values: CDR1 SGHDT, CDR2 YYEEEE.